Sequencing of this T cell receptor (beta chain) was carried out in a study of cytomegalovirus exposure and HLA in healthy donors. The PCR contained 60 Vbeta and 13 Jbeta primers. The repertoire was sequenced with immunoSEQ multiplex PCR; TCRdb's copy has only in-frame clones and lacks some. This sample has over 110,000 clones; approximately 80% occur once, and the top ten carry around 4.4%. In germline, CDR1 is LNHDA, CDR2 SQIVND (reference sequence). The CDR3 is 16 amino acids. The J segment lost 7 bases and the V segment lost 7 bases, leaving 13 bases of the junction unmatched. The specimen sequenced was PBMCs. The chain carries TRBV19 and TRBJ1-6; 7 nucleotides line up with TRBD1. The sequence was collected from a man aged 35 to 55 in good health and CMV-seronegative. The CDR3 DNA reads TGTGCCAGTACTCAAGGGGGACAGCTTTTGAATTCACCCCTCCACTTT. This translates into CASTQGGQLLNSPLHF.